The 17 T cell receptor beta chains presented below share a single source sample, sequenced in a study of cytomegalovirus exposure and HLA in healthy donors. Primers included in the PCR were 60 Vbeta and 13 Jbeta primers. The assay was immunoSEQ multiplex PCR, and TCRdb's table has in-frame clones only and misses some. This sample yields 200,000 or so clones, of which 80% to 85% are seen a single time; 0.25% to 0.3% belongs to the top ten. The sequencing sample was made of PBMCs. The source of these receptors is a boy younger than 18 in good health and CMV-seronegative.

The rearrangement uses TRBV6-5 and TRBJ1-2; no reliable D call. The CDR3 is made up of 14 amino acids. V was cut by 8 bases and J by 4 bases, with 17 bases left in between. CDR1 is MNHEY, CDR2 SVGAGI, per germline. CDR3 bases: TGTGCCAGCTCCCTTGGCGGCCCCACCTATGGCTACACCTTC. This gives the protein CASSLGGPTYGYTF.

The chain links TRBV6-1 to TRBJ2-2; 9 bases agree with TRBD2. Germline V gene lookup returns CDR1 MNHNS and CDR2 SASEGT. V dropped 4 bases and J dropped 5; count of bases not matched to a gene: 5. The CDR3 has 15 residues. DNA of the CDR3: TGTGCCAGCAGTGTACGGCGGGAGGGGACCGGGGAGCTGTTTTTT. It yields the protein CASSVRREGTGELFF.

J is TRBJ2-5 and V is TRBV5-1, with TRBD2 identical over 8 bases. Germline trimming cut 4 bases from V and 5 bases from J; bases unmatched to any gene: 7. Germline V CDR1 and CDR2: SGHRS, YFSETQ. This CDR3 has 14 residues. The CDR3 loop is CASSTRGGGETQYF. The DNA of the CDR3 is TGCGCCAGCAGCACCCGGGGGGGCGGCGAGACCCAGTACTTC. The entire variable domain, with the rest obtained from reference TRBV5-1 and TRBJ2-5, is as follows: KAGVTQTPRYLIKTRGQQVTLSCSPISGHRSVSWYQQTPGQGLQFLFEYFSETQRNKGNFPGRFSGRQFSNSRSEMNVSTLELGDSALYLCASSTRGGGETQYFGPGTRLLVL.

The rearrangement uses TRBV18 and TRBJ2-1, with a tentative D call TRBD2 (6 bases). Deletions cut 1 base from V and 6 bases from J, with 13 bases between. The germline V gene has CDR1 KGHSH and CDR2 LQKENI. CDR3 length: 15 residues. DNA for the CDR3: TGTGCCAGCTCACCACAAACGACTAGTTCCAATGAGCAGTTCTTC. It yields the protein CASSPQTTSSNEQFF.

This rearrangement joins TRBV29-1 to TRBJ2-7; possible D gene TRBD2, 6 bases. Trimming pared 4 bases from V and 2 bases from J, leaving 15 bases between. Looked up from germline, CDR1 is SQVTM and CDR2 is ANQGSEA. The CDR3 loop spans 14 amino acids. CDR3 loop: CSVGTPGLPYEQYF. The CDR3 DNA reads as TGCAGCGTTGGAACACCGGGACTTCCCTACGAGCAGTACTTC.

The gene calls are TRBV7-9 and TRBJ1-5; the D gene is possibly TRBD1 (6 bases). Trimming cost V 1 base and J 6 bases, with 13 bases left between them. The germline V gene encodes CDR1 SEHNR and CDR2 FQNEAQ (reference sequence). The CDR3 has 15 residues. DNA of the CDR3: TGTGCCAGCAGCTTAGGCGGGGGGGCTGGTCAGCCCCAGCATTTT. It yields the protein CASSLGGGAGQPQHF.

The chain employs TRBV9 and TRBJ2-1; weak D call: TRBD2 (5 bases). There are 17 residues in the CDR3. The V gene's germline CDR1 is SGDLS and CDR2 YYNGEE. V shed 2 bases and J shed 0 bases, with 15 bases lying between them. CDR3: CASSVPRTGSSYNEQFF. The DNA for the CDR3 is TGTGCCAGCAGCGTTCCGAGGACGGGGAGCTCCTACAATGAGCAGTTCTTC.

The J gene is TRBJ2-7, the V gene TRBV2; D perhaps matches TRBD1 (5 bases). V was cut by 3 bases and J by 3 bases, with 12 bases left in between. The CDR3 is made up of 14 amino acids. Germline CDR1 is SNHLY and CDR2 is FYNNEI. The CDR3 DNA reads TGTGCCAGCAGTGATGGGGCAGGGCTCTACGAGCAGTACTTC. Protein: CASSDGAGLYEQYF.

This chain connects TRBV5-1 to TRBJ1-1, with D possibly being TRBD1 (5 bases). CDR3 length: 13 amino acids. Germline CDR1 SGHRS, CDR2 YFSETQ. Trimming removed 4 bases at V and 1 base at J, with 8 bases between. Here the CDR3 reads CASSDGGNTEAFF. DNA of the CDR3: TGCGCCAGCAGCGACGGGGGGAACACTGAAGCTTTCTTT.

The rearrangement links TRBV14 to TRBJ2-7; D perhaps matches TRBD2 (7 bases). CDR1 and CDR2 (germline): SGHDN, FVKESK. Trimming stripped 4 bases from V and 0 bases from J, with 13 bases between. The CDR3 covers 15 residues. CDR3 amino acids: CASSRGGVGSYEQYF. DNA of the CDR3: TGTGCCAGCAGCCGGGGGGGCGTCGGCTCCTACGAGCAGTACTTC.

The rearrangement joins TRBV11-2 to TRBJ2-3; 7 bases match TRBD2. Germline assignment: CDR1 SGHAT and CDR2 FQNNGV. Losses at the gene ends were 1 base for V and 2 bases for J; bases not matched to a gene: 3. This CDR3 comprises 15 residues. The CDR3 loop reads CASSLAGGVTDTQYF. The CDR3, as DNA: TGTGCCAGCAGCTTAGCGGGGGGAGTCACAGATACGCAGTATTTT. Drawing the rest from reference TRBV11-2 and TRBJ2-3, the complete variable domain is EAGVAQSPRYKIIEKRQSVAFWCNPISGHATLYWYQQILGQGPKLLIQFQNNGVVDDSQLPKDRFSAERLKGVDSTLKIQPAKLEDSAVYLCASSLAGGVTDTQYFGPGTRLTVL.

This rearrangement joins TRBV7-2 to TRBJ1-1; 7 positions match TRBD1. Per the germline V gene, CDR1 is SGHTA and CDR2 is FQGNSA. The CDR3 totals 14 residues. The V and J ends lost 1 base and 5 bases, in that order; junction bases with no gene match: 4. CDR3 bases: TGTGCCAGCAGCTTAGACAGGGGTCGAACTGAAGCTTTCTTT. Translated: CASSLDRGRTEAFF.

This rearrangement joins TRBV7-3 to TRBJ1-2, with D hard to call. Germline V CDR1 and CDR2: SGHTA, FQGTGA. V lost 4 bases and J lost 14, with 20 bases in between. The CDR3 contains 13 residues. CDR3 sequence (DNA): TGTGCCAGCAGCTCCCCGGGTCTGTGGCCCCGGACCTTC. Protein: CASSSPGLWPRTF.

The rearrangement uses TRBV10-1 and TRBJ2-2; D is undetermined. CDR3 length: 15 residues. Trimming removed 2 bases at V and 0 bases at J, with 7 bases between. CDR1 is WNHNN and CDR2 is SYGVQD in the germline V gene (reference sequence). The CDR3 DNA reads TGCGCCAGCAGTGAGGAGACTCCGAACACCGGGGAGCTGTTTTTT. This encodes CASSEETPNTGELFF.

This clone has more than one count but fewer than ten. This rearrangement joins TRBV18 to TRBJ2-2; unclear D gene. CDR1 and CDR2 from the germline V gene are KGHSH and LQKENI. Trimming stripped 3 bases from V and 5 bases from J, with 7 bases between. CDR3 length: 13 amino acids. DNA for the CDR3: TGTGCCAGCTCACCCTTCGGGACCGGGGAGCTGTTTTTT. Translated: CASSPFGTGELFF.

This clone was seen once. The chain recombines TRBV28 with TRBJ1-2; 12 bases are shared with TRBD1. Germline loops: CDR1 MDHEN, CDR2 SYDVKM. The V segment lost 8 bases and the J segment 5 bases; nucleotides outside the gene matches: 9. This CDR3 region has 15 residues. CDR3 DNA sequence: TGTGCCAGCTCGGGACAGGGGGCGAATTGGTATGGCTACACCTTC. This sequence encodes CASSGQGANWYGYTF.

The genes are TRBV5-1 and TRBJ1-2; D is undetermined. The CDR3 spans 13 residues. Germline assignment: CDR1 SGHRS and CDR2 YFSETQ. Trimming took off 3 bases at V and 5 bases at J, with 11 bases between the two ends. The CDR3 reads CASSSVPGYGYTF. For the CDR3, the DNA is TGCGCCAGCAGCTCCGTGCCGGGGTATGGCTACACCTTC.